This TCR beta chain is drawn from a study of blood T cell repertoires in COVID-19. Study-level information: Samples representing acute and convalescent COVID-19 were sourced from the United States, Italy and Spain.

Using immunoSEQ multiplex PCR, the repertoire was profiled, and TCRdb retains in-frame clones only, with some absent. The sample lists around 160,000 clones; almost 90% were seen once. The sequence derives from a human donor in a cohort sampled during active COVID-19. Sequencing was carried out using peripheral blood.

CDR3 nucleotides: TGTGCCAGCAGTCAAAGGGACAGGGCCTACAATGAGCAGTTCTTC. Protein product: CASSQRDRAYNEQFF. This rearrangement joins TRBV6-5 to TRBJ2-1; 9 positions agree with TRBD1. Germline lookup yields CDR1 MNHEY and CDR2 SVGAGI. This CDR3 comprises 15 residues. V lost 5 bases to trimming and J lost 2 bases; unmatched junction nucleotides: 4.